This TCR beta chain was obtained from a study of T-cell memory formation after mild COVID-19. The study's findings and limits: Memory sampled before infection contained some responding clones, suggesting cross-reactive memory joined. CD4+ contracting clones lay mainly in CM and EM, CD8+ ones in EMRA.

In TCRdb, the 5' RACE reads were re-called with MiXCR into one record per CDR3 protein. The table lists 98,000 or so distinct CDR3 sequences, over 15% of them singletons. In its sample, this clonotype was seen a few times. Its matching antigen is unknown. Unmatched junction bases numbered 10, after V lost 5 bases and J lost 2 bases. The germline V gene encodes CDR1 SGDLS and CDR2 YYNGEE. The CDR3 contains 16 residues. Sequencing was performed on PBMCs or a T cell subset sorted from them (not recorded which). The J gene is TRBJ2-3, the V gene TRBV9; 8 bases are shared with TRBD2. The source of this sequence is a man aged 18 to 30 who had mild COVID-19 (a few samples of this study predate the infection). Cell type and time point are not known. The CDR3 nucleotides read TGTGCCAGCAGTGGGAAGAGCGGGGGAAACACAGATACGCAGTATTTT. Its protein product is CASSGKSGGNTDTQYF.